A single sample gave rise to the 22 T cell receptor beta chains below, sequenced in a study of shared clonotypes between healthy human individuals. Clones were read by immunoSEQ multiplex PCR, and TCRdb kept only the in-frame ones, dropping some. This table holds 2,500,000 or so clones, around nine tenths found once. Sequenced material: naive CD4+ T cells sorted from blood. This sample's subset: CD45RA+ positively selected. The receptor set was obtained from a man aged 18 to 29 in good health.

This chain joins TRBV28 and TRBJ1-1; D may be TRBD1 (6 bases). The CDR3 has 18 amino acids. Germline V gene data show CDR1 as MDHEN and CDR2 as SYDVKM. Trimming took 4 bases from V and 0 from J, leaving 21 bases between them. The CDR3 DNA reads TGTGCCAGCAGTTCCCCCCTCTCACAGGGAGGCATGAACACTGAAGCTTTCTTT. Translated, it gives CASSSPLSQGGMNTEAFF.

A single count supports this clone. The identical CDR3 is also encoded by other nucleotide sequences in the sample. The chain recombines TRBV5-1 with TRBJ1-3; possible D gene TRBD1, 5 bases. The CDR3 consists of 16 residues. The germline CDR1 and CDR2 sequences are SGHRS and YFSETQ. The ends were cut back, 0 bases at V and 2 bases at J, with 12 bases in the middle. CDR3 residues: CASSLAVGGTGNTIYF. The CDR3 nucleotides read TGCGCCAGCAGCTTGGCGGTCGGGGGGACTGGAAACACCATATATTTT.

This rearrangement joins TRBV6-1 to TRBJ2-3; the match to TRBD2 covers 9 bases. The CDR3 runs 17 residues. CDR1 is MNHNS and CDR2 is SASEGT in the germline V gene. With 4 bases clipped from V and 1 base from J, the junction kept 9 bases outside the gene matches. CDR3 in DNA: TGTGCCAGCAGTGGATTGACTAGCGGATCCCGCACAGATACGCAGTATTTT. Residues: CASSGLTSGSRTDTQYF.

V and J are TRBV5-4 and TRBJ1-3; D gene unclear. This CDR3 contains 14 residues. The V end lost 0 bases, the J end lost 4 bases, and 8 bases lay between the germline ends. In germline, CDR1 is SGHNT, CDR2 YYREEE (reference sequence). CDR3 bases: TGTGCCAGCAGCTTGGGAAATCCAGGAAACACCATATATTTT. Amino acid sequence: CASSLGNPGNTIYF.

This chain joins TRBV5-6 and TRBJ2-3, with TRBD2 matching over 9 bases. V dropped 4 bases and J dropped 3; count of bases not matched to a gene: 9. Germline V gives CDR1 SGHDT, CDR2 YYEEEE. The length of the CDR3 is 16 residues. The CDR3 sequence: CASSLGTSKGTDTQYF. The CDR3 bases are TGTGCCAGCAGCCTGGGGACTAGCAAAGGGACAGATACGCAGTATTTT.

The CDR3 spells CASSGSSTSGRASYNEQFF. The CDR3 DNA is TGTGCCAGCAGCGGCAGCTCGACTAGCGGGAGGGCCTCCTACAATGAGCAGTTCTTC. The chain uses TRBV9 and TRBJ2-1; 14 nucleotides align to TRBD2. The germline V gene encodes CDR1 SGDLS and CDR2 YYNGEE. This CDR3 contains 19 residues. Trimming took 3 bases from V and 0 from J; bases not matched to a gene: 8. The entire variable domain, with the rest obtained from reference TRBV9 and TRBJ2-1, is as follows: DSGVTQTPKHLITATGQRVTLRCSPRSGDLSVYWYQQSLDQGLQFLIQYYNGEERAKGNILERFSAQQFPDLHSELNLSSLELGDSALYFCASSGSSTSGRASYNEQFFGPGTRLTVL.

Note on this clone: At the DNA level, this CDR3 is encoded by other sequences in the same sample as well. The chain employs TRBV19 and TRBJ1-5; 7 positions match TRBD1. Germline CDR1 LNHDA, CDR2 SQIVND (reference sequence). The V and J ends lost 3 bases and 2 bases, in that order; junction bases with no gene match: 4. This CDR3 has 15 amino acids. In nucleotides, the CDR3 is TGTGCCAGTAGTATTCGACAGGGAGGCAATCAGCCCCAGCATTTT. Translation gives CASSIRQGGNQPQHF. Full variable domain (outside the CDR3, taken from reference TRBV19 and TRBJ1-5): DGGITQSPKYLFRKEGQNVTLSCEQNLNHDAMYWYRQDPGQGLRLIYYSQIVNDFQKGDIAEGYSVSREKKESFPLTVTSAQKNPTAFYLCASSIRQGGNQPQHFGDGTRLSIL.

This clone was picked up one time. The rearrangement uses TRBV30 and TRBJ1-5; D gene unclear. The CDR3 spans 14 residues. V was cut by 0 bases and J by 7 bases, with 13 bases left in between. Germline V gene sequence: CDR1 GTSNPN, CDR2 SVGIG (reference sequence). CDR3 sequence: CAWSVGQLDQPQHF. CDR3 bases: TGTGCCTGGAGTGTAGGGCAGTTAGACCAGCCCCAGCATTTT.

This clone was counted a single time. Other DNA sequences within the sample encode an identical CDR3. The chain combines TRBV5-1 with TRBJ1-1, with D possibly being TRBD1 (5 bases). CDR3 size: 14 residues. Germline CDR1 and CDR2: SGHRS and YFSETQ. Trimming removed 0 bases from V and 4 bases from J, with 10 bases in between. The CDR3 loop is CASSLAGLGTEAFF. The DNA of the CDR3 is TGCGCCAGCAGCTTGGCGGGGCTTGGCACTGAAGCTTTCTTT.

The rearrangement joins TRBV11-2 to TRBJ2-1; the D is unclear. Germline V gives CDR1 SGHAT, CDR2 FQNNGV. Trimming stripped 0 bases from V and 6 bases from J, with 6 bases between. The CDR3 extends over 13 amino acids. Here the CDR3 DNA reads TGTGCCAGCAGCTTAGAGGAGATCAATGAGCAGTTCTTC. As protein: CASSLEEINEQFF.

About this clone: The same CDR3 arises from other DNA sequences in this sample as well. The V and J genes are TRBV11-3 and TRBJ2-1; TRBD2 matches at 7 bases. This CDR3 is 13 amino acids long. V shed 0 bases, J shed 7 bases, and the junction held 0 bases outside the gene matches. CDR1 is SGHNT, CDR2 YENEEA, per germline. The CDR3: CASSLEGGNEQFF. CDR3 DNA sequence: TGTGCCAGCAGCTTAGAGGGGGGGAATGAGCAGTTCTTC.

This chain connects TRBV30 to TRBJ2-1; a possible D gene is TRBD2 (6 bases). This CDR3 contains 14 residues. Germline V gene sequence: CDR1 GTSNPN, CDR2 SVGIG (reference sequence). Between the trimmed V and J ends, which lost 1 base and 8 bases, there was a span of 15 bases. The CDR3 region is CAWSAGLPGDEQFF. In nucleotides, the CDR3 is TGTGCCTGGAGTGCGGGACTCCCTGGCGATGAGCAGTTCTTC.

Note on this clone: Other nucleotide sequences in the sample specify the same CDR3. As DNA, the CDR3 is TGTGCCAGCAGAGCGACAGAAGAGACCCAGTACTTC. Translated: CASRATEETQYF. The chain links TRBV6-5 to TRBJ2-5; a weak D match, TRBD1 (5 bases). V shed 6 bases and J shed 3 bases, with 8 bases lying between them. This CDR3 contains 12 residues. Germline lookup yields CDR1 MNHEY and CDR2 SVGAGI.

This chain connects TRBV6-5 to TRBJ2-4; D is ambiguous. Per germline, CDR1 MNHEY and CDR2 SVGAGI. This CDR3 comprises 14 residues. V shed 6 bases and J shed 0 bases, with 9 bases lying between them. DNA of the CDR3: TGTGCCAGCAGAGACTCCTCAGCCAAAAACATTCAGTACTTC. This sequence encodes CASRDSSAKNIQYF.

This clone showed up just a few times. Other DNA sequences from this sample encode an identical CDR3 as well. The chain carries TRBV5-1 and TRBJ1-1; D perhaps matches TRBD1 (5 bases). V dropped 0 bases and J dropped 5 bases, with 8 bases sitting between them. The length of the CDR3 is 13 residues. CDR1 and CDR2 (germline): SGHRS, YFSETQ. CDR3 sequence (DNA): TGCGCCAGCAGCTTGGCGGCAGGGACTGAAGCTTTCTTT. Translated, it gives CASSLAAGTEAFF.

The chain links TRBV28 to TRBJ1-4; D is uncertain. The CDR3 sequence is 13 residues long. The V end was cut by 7 bases, the J end by 8 bases, with 14 bases between. The germline V gene has CDR1 MDHEN and CDR2 SYDVKM. CDR3 region: CASTNGIKEKLFF. The CDR3 nucleotides are TGTGCCAGCACTAATGGGATTAAGGAAAAACTGTTTTTT.

The CDR3 protein is CAIAPGGQRYNEQFF. In DNA, the CDR3 is TGTGCCATTGCTCCTGGAGGACAGAGGTACAATGAGCAGTTCTTC. The rearrangement joins TRBV7-2 to TRBJ2-1; TRBD1 is a possible D gene (6 bases). This CDR3 is 15 amino acids long. V lost 10 bases, J lost 4 bases, and 20 bases lay in between. Germline-derived CDR1 and CDR2 are SGHTA and FQGNSA. Full variable domain (remainder filled in from reference TRBV7-2 and TRBJ2-1): GAGVSQSPSNKVTEKGKDVELRCDPISGHTALYWYRQSLGQGLEFLIYFQGNSAPDKSGLPSDRFSAERTGGSVSTLTIQRTQQEDSAVYLCAIAPGGQRYNEQFFGPGTRLTVL.

This clone showed up just once. J is TRBJ2-7 and V is TRBV27; D perhaps matches TRBD2 (6 bases). Germline V lookup: CDR1 MNHEY, CDR2 SMNVEV (reference sequence). This CDR3 is 17 amino acids long. Trimming removed 5 bases at V and 7 bases at J, with 27 bases between. The CDR3 is CASSPAPGVPVSGEQYF. Here the CDR3 DNA reads TGTGCCAGCAGTCCCGCCCCGGGGGTACCTGTATCGGGGGAGCAGTACTTC.

J is TRBJ2-3 and V is TRBV5-4, with D tentatively TRBD2 (6 bases). Germline V gene data show CDR1 as SGHNT and CDR2 as YYREEE (reference sequence). CDR3 size: 15 residues. Trimming took off 4 bases at V and 0 bases at J, with 12 bases between the two ends. The CDR3 loop is CASSPSGLSTDTQYF. CDR3 coding DNA: TGTGCCAGCAGCCCCAGCGGGCTGAGCACAGATACGCAGTATTTT.

The chain couples TRBV2 to TRBJ2-2; 10 nucleotides align to TRBD2. CDR3 length equals 13 residues. Germline assignment: CDR1 SNHLY and CDR2 FYNNEI. The CDR3 protein is CTSGRGNTGELFF. Here the CDR3 DNA reads TGTACGAGCGGGAGGGGAAACACCGGGGAGCTGTTTTTT.

The V and J genes are TRBV5-1 and TRBJ2-2; either TRBD1 or TRBD2 may supply D (5 bases each). The CDR3 totals 17 residues. The germline gives CDR1 SGHRS, CDR2 YFSETQ. V lost 0 bases to trimming and J lost 4 bases, with 16 bases between them. CDR3 protein: CASSLVGTVGLTGELFF. For the CDR3, the DNA is TGCGCCAGCAGCTTGGTCGGGACGGTGGGCCTCACCGGGGAGCTGTTTTTT.

This chain uses TRBV29-1 with TRBJ2-1; D is unresolved. The CDR3 has 12 amino acids. Trimming took off 7 bases at V and 1 base at J, with 8 bases between the two ends. Looked up from germline, CDR1 is SQVTM and CDR2 is ANQGSEA. In DNA, the CDR3 is TGCAGCGCCGGGTGGTCCTACAATGAGCAGTTCTTC. Its protein product is CSAGWSYNEQFF.